This TCR beta chain originates from a study of cytotoxic CD8 clonotypes in ibrutinib-treated CLL. This clone was observed a handful of times. Using immunoSEQ multiplex PCR, the repertoire was profiled, and TCRdb retains in-frame clones only, with some absent. The repertoire holds 15,000 or so clones, almost 65% seen once, with 40% in the top ten. CDR1 SGHRS and CDR2 YFSETQ come from the germline V gene. V gave up 1 base and J gave up 8 bases, with 13 bases separating them. This CDR3 has 14 residues. The starting material was PBMCs, obtained before ibrutinib treatment. The V gene is TRBV5-1, the J gene TRBJ1-5, with D possibly TRBD1 on 5 matching bases. The clonotype was recovered from a human donor with chronic lymphocytic leukemia. CDR3 loop: CASSLRSGNEPQHF. Written as DNA, the CDR3 is TGCGCCAGCAGCTTGAGGTCAGGGAATGAGCCCCAGCATTTT.